These T cell receptor beta chains were read from a single sample in a study of shared clonotypes between healthy human individuals. Repertoires were generated with immunoSEQ multiplex PCR, while TCRdb's copy carries only in-frame clones and drops some. The repertoire holds some 2,100,000 clones, with approximately 94% as singletons. The sequenced material came from naive CD4+ T cells sorted from blood. The receptor source for this set is a man between 18 and 35 years old in good health. Each CDR3 is given with its conserved first and last residue. The D gene is left open where the match is weak. Not all rows give a size; the values are once, few, many and, for expanded clones, a class.

j_gene | abundance | v_gene | d_gene | CDR3aa | CDR3nt
TRBJ2-5 | once | TRBV2 | - | CASRLTGYQETQYF | TGTGCCAGCAGACTAACAGGGTACCAAGAGACCCAGTACTTC
TRBJ1-2 | - | TRBV7-9 | - | CASSLGGANPYGYTF | TGTGCCAGCAGCCTAGGAGGAGCAAACCCCTATGGCTACACCTTC
TRBJ1-2 | - | TRBV6-1 | - | CASSVDPLWGYTF | TGTGCCAGCAGTGTAGACCCTCTTTGGGGCTACACCTTC
TRBJ1-3 | - | TRBV30 | - | CAWSGGRTSSGNTIYF | TGTGCCTGGAGCGGGGGTAGGACGAGCTCTGGAAACACCATATATTTT
TRBJ2-1 | - | TRBV5-1 | TRBD1 | CASSLYQGAAEQFF | TGCGCCAGCAGCTTATACCAGGGGGCCGCTGAGCAGTTCTTC
TRBJ1-6 | - | TRBV30 | - | CAWSNTGANSPLHF | TGTGCCTGGAGCAATACCGGGGCAAATTCACCCCTCCACTTT
TRBJ2-2 | - | TRBV5-4 | - | CASSPTGVHGELFF | TGTGCCAGCAGCCCGACAGGCGTCCACGGGGAGCTGTTTTTT
TRBJ2-7 | - | TRBV7-2 | - | CASSLQADLYEQYF | TGTGCCAGCAGCTTACAGGCGGATCTCTACGAGCAGTACTTC
TRBJ1-6 | - | TRBV9 | TRBD1 | CASSTTGGVNSPLHF | TGTGCCAGCAGCACAACAGGGGGCGTTAATTCACCCCTCCACTTT
TRBJ1-1 | - | TRBV7-9 | - | CASSPSASPPNTEAFF | TGTGCCAGCAGCCCTTCTGCCTCCCCTCCTAACACTGAAGCTTTCTTT
TRBJ1-1 | - | TRBV18 | - | CASSPMRDNWDRLNEAFF | TGTGCCAGCTCACCGATGCGAGATAACTGGGATCGCCTCAACGAAGCTTTCTTT
TRBJ1-1 | - | TRBV19 | - | CASSIRGGPEAFF | TGTGCCAGTAGTATCCGGGGGGGCCCTGAAGCTTTCTTT
TRBJ1-4 | - | TRBV7-9 | TRBD1 | CASSSGTGWVEKLFF | TGTGCCAGCAGCTCTGGGACAGGGTGGGTTGAAAAACTGTTTTTT
TRBJ1-5 | - | TRBV30 | - | CASGGQGINQPQHF | TGTGCCAGCGGGGGCCAGGGAATCAATCAGCCCCAGCATTTT
TRBJ1-2 | - | TRBV7-2 | - | CASSLNRGSVYGYTF | TGTGCCAGCAGCCTAAACCGGGGGTCCGTCTATGGCTACACCTTC
TRBJ2-5 | - | TRBV5-1 | - | CASSLVPGIQETQYF | TGCGCCAGCAGCTTGGTACCAGGGATTCAAGAGACCCAGTACTTC
TRBJ2-2 | - | TRBV5-4 | - | CASSEKNTGELFF | TGTGCCAGCAGCGAAAAAAACACCGGGGAGCTGTTTTTT
TRBJ2-2 | once | TRBV5-1 | - | CASSLQASNTGELFF | TGCGCCAGCAGCTTGCAGGCTTCGAACACCGGGGAGCTGTTTTTT
TRBJ1-2 | - | TRBV30 | - | CARQGGSRTNYGYTF | TGTGCCCGGCAAGGGGGTAGCCGAACTAACTATGGCTACACCTTC
TRBJ2-7 | - | TRBV4-1 | - | CASSQAARVGAYEQYF | TGCGCCAGCAGCCAAGCGGCGCGGGTTGGAGCCTACGAGCAGTACTTC
TRBJ1-2 | - | TRBV6-6 | - | CASSSSNRVKDGYTF | TGTGCCAGCAGTTCTTCAAACAGGGTAAAAGATGGCTACACCTTC
TRBJ2-2 | - | TRBV10-3 | - | CAISGTSNTGELFF | TGTGCCATCAGCGGGACGTCGAACACCGGGGAGCTGTTTTTT
TRBJ1-5 | - | TRBV30 | TRBD1 | CAWCDRGSNQPQHF | TGTGCCTGGTGCGACAGGGGTAGCAATCAGCCCCAGCATTTT
TRBJ2-3 | - | TRBV6-1 | - | CASIRGQTPTDTQYF | TGTGCCAGCATCCGCGGACAGACTCCCACAGATACGCAGTATTTT
TRBJ2-5 | - | TRBV19 | - | CASTPLPPETQYF | TGTGCCAGTACTCCCCTCCCTCCGGAGACCCAGTACTTC
TRBJ2-5 | - | TRBV11-2 | TRBD2 | CASSFSLVAGARGETQYF | TGTGCCAGCAGCTTCTCACTGGTAGCGGGAGCCCGCGGTGAGACCCAGTACTTC
TRBJ2-5 | - | TRBV2 | TRBD2 | CASSGASGGPWETQYF | TGTGCCAGCAGTGGGGCTAGCGGGGGACCTTGGGAGACCCAGTACTTC
TRBJ2-1 | - | TRBV2 | TRBD2 | CASSPREAGANEQFF | TGTGCCAGCAGCCCTCGGGAAGCGGGAGCGAATGAGCAGTTCTTC
TRBJ2-2 | - | TRBV11-3 | TRBD1 | CASSPSGGRTGELFF | TGTGCCAGCAGCCCCTCAGGGGGCCGAACCGGGGAGCTGTTTTTT
TRBJ1-6 | once | TRBV6-1 | TRBD1 | CASQGGWNSPLHF | TGTGCCAGCCAAGGGGGCTGGAATTCACCCCTCCACTTT
TRBJ2-7 | - | TRBV2 | TRBD1 | CATRGGGYEQYF | TGTGCCACTCGAGGGGGCGGTTACGAGCAGTACTTC
TRBJ2-7 | - | TRBV18 | TRBD1 | CASSRDRDEQYF | TGTGCCAGCTCACGAGACAGGGACGAGCAGTACTTC
TRBJ2-3 | - | TRBV5-6 | - | CASSLVASFLTDTQYF | TGTGCCAGCAGCTTGGTCGCTAGTTTCCTCACAGATACGCAGTATTTT
TRBJ2-7 | - | TRBV10-3 | - | CAAHGGAYYEQYF | TGTGCCGCTCACGGGGGCGCTTACTACGAGCAGTACTTC
TRBJ1-2 | once | TRBV19 | - | CASSIPGTDGYTF | TGTGCCAGTAGTATCCCCGGAACAGATGGCTACACCTTC
TRBJ2-2 | - | TRBV11-2 | - | CASSLAGTGTGELFF | TGTGCCAGCAGCTTAGCAGGGACGGGCACCGGGGAGCTGTTTTTT
TRBJ1-1 | - | TRBV7-9 | - | CASSLDGGNTEAFF | TGTGCCAGCAGCTTAGACGGGGGTAACACTGAAGCTTTCTTT
TRBJ2-1 | - | TRBV5-1 | TRBD2 | CASSLARTSGSRDEQFF | TGCGCCAGCAGCTTGGCGAGGACTAGCGGGAGTCGAGATGAGCAGTTCTTC
TRBJ1-1 | - | TRBV10-3 | - | CAISDGGAHTEAFF | TGTGCCATCAGTGACGGGGGCGCCCACACTGAAGCTTTCTTT
TRBJ1-2 | - | TRBV4-1 | - | CASSPTDGTPYGYTF | TGCGCCAGCAGCCCGACCGACGGGACACCCTATGGCTACACCTTC
TRBJ1-1 | - | TRBV7-9 | - | CASSLAPNTEAFF | TGTGCCAGCAGCTTAGCCCCGAACACTGAAGCTTTCTTT